This TCR beta chain was captured in a study of PD-1 blockade in classical Hodgkin lymphoma. Time point of the sample: cycle 4 day 1 (C4D1), after less than seven weeks of nivolumab. Every patient experienced relapse after autologous stem cell transplantation, and brentuximab vedotin exposure varied. This CDR3 comprises 17 residues. Per the germline V gene, CDR1 is SNHLY and CDR2 is FYNNEI. Trimming took off 1 base at V and 5 bases at J, with 20 bases between the two ends. Data came from immunoSEQ multiplex PCR; TCRdb stores just in-frame clones and leaves some out. The sample includes some 28,000 clones, roughly 82% of them seen just once.

The material was peripheral blood mononuclear cells (PBMCs), obtained before the fourth cycle of nivolumab. The receptor was derived from a human donor with classical Hodgkin lymphoma. This sequence joins TRBV2 and TRBJ2-5, with D perhaps matching TRBD1 or TRBD2 (7 bases each). The CDR3 nucleotides are TGTGCCAGCAGTGAAGGAACGGAGACAGGGAGGGGGGAGACCCAGTACTTC. Protein sequence: CASSEGTETGRGETQYF. The complete variable domain, with remaining parts taken from reference TRBV2 and TRBJ2-5, reads EPEVTQTPSHQVTQMGQEVILRCVPISNHLYFYWYRQILGQKVEFLVSFYNNEISEKSEIFDDQFSVERPDGSNFTLKIRSTKLEDSAMYFCASSEGTETGRGETQYFGPGTRLLVL.